This TCR beta chain was documented in a study of cytomegalovirus exposure and HLA in healthy donors. Findings and caveats of the study: In a later analysis, TCR beta V- and J-gene trimming showed a link to a missense DCLRE1C variant. Most TCRs appeared rarely, but some public TCRs recurred in many donors. No immune exposure information besides CMV serostatus was available.

Comment on this clone: The antigen is not known.

This PCR relied on a set of 60 Vbeta primers and 13 Jbeta primers. Repertoires were generated with immunoSEQ multiplex PCR, while TCRdb's copy carries only in-frame clones and drops some. The sample holds some 130,000 clones, 75% to 85% seen once. Nominal health characterized the donors when sampled, though unrecorded immune exposures were likely. The CDR3 loop spans 14 amino acids. Germline values: CDR1 LGHNA, CDR2 YSLEER. V gave up 2 bases and J gave up 3 bases, with 10 bases separating them. V and J are TRBV4-3 and TRBJ1-1, with a possible D match to TRBD1 (6 bases). The sample comprised PBMCs. This clonotype was sampled from a man aged 18-30 years in good health and CMV-seronegative. The CDR3 DNA reads as TGCGCCAGCAGCCAATTACAGGGTGACACTGAAGCTTTCTTT. Protein sequence: CASSQLQGDTEAFF.